This T cell receptor (beta chain) was profiled in a study of CD8 T cells in Susac syndrome. Reverse transcription of roughly 0.5 to 1 ug RNA was performed with random hexamers. TCRdb re-called the immunoSEQ multiplex PCR reads with MiXCR, one entry per CDR3 protein. Of 95,000 or so distinct CDR3 sequences listed, 80% to 95% are singletons. Trimming cost V 1 base and J 6 bases, with 21 bases left between them. Germline V CDR1 and CDR2: SGHAT, FQDESV (reference sequence). This CDR3 has 17 residues. This chain connects TRBV11-1 to TRBJ1-1; TRBD1 might be the D (5 bases). This TCR came from a human donor in good health. Material: CD8+ T cells from PBMCs. The CDR3 region is CASSLEWTRSPDAEAFF. The CDR3 DNA sequence: TGTGCCAGCAGCTTAGAGTGGACACGGAGTCCGGACGCTGAAGCTTTCTTT.